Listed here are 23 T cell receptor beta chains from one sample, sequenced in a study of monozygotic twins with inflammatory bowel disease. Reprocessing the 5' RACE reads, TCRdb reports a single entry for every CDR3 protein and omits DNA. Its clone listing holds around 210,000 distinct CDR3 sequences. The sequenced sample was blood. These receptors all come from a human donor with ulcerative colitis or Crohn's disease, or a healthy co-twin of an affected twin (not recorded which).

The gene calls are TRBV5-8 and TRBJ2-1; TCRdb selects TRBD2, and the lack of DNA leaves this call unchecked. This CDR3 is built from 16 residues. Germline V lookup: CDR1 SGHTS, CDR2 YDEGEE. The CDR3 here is CASSPARARGWNEQFF.

The CDR3 sequence is CASSQVGQEAFF. The chain has TRBV3-1 and TRBJ1-1. The CDR3 totals 12 residues. Germline-derived CDR1 and CDR2 are LGHDT and YNNKEL (reference sequence).

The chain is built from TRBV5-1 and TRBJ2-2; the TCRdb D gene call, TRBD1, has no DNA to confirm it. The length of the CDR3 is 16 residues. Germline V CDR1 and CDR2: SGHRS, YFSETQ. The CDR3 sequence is CASSSRTGANTGELFF.

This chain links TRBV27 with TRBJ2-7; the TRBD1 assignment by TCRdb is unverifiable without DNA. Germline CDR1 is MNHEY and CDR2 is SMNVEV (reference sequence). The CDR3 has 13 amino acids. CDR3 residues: CASSPGTSGRQYF.

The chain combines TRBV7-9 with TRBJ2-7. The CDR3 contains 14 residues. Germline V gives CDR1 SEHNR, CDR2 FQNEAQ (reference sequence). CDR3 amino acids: CASSSHDHSYEQYF.

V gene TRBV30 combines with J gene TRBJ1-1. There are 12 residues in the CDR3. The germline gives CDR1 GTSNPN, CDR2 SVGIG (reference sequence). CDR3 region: CAWSVEGALAFF. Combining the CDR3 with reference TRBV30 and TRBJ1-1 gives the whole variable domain SQTIHQWPATLVQPVGSPLSLECTVEGTSNPNLYWYRQAAGRGLQLLFYSVGIGQISSEVPQNLSASRPQDRQFILSSKKLLLSDSGFYLCAWSVEGALAFFGQGTRLTVV.

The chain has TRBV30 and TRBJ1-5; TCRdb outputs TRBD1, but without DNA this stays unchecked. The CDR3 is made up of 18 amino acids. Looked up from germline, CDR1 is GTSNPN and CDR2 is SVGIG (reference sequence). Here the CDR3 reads CAWSAHLQGARGNQPQHF.

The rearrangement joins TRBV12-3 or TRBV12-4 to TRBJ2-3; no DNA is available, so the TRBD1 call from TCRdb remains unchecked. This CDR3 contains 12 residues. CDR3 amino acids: CASSAPRDTQYF.

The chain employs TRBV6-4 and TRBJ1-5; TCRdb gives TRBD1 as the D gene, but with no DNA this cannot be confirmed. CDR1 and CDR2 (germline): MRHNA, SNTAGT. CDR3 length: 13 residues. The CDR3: CASHPTGLQPQHF.

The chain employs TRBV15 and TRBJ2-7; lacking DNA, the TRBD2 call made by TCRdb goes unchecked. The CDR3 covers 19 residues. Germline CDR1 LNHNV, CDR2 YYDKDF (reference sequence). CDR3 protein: CATSRDGSGTSGRIYEQYF. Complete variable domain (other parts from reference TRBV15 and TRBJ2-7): DAMVIQNPRYQVTQFGKPVTLSCSQTLNHNVMYWYQQKSSQAPKLLFHYYDKDFNNEADTPDNFQSRRPNTSFCFLDIRSPGLGDTAMYLCATSRDGSGTSGRIYEQYFGPGTRLTVT.

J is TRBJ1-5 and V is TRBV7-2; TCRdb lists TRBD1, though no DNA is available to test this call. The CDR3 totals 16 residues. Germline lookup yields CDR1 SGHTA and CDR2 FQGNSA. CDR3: CASSKSRQGGNQPQHF.

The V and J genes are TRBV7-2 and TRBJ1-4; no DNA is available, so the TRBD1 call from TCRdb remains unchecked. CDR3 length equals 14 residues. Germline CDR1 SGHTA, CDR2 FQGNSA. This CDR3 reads CASSSTGFGEKLFF.

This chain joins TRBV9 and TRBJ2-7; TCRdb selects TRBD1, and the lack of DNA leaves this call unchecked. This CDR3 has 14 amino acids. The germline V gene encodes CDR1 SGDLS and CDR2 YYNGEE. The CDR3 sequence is CASSDRQGAYEQYF. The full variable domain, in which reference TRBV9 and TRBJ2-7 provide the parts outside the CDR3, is DSGVTQTPKHLITATGQRVTLRCSPRSGDLSVYWYQQSLDQGLQFLIQYYNGEERAKGNILERFSAQQFPDLHSELNLSSLELGDSALYFCASSDRQGAYEQYFGPGTRLTVT.

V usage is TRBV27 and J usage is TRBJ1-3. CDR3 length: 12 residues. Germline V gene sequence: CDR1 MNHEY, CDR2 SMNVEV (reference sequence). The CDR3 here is CASSDSGNTIYF.

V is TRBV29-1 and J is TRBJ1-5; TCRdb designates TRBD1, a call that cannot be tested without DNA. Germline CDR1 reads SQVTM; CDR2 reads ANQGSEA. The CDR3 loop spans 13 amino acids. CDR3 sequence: CSAQAAGNQPQHF.

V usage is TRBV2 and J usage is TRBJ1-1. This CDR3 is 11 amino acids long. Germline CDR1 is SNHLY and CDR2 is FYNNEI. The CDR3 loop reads CATAEDTEAFF.

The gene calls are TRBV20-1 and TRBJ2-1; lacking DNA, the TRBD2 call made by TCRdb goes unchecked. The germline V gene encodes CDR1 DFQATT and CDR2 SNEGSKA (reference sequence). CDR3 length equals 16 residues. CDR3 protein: CSARDLAGGPVYEQFF.

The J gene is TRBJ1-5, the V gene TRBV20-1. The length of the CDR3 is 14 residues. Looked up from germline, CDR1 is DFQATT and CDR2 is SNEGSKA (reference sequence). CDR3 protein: CSATTEISNQPQHF.

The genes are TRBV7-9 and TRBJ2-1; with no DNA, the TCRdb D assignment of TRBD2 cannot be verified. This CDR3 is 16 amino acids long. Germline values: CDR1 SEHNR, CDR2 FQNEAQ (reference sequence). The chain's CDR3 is CASSFGPSERVKEQFF.

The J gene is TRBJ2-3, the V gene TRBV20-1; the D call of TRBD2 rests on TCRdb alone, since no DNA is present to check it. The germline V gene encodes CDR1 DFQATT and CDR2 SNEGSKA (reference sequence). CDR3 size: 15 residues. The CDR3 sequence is CSADVGGGSTDTQYF.

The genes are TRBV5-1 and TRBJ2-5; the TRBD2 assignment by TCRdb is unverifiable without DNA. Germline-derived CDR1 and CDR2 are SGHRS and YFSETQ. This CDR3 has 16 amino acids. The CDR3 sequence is CASSQGLAEWEETQYF.

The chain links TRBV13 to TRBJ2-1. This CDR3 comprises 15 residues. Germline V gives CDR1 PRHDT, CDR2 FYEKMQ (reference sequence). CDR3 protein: CASSHSGGSYNEQFF.

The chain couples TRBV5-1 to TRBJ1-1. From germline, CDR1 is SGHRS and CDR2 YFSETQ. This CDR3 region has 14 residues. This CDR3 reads CASSWGGMNTEAFF. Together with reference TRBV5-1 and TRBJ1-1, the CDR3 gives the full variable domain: KAGVTQTPRYLIKTRGQQVTLSCSPISGHRSVSWYQQTPGQGLQFLFEYFSETQRNKGNFPGRFSGRQFSNSRSEMNVSTLELGDSALYLCASSWGGMNTEAFFGQGTRLTVV.